This passage covers 15 T cell receptor beta chains from one sample sequenced in a study of T cells expressing NK-cell markers. TCRdb re-called the 5' RACE reads; every CDR3 protein appears as one record, without DNA. The table lists about 260,000 distinct CDR3 sequences. Specimen: blood T cells: a sorted CD56 or NKG2C T cell subset, CD4+ or CD8+ T cells, or bulk PBMC T cells (not recorded which). The origin of the receptors is a woman aged 18-69 years in good health.

The chain employs TRBV12-3 or TRBV12-4 and TRBJ2-3; TCRdb designates TRBD2, a call that cannot be tested without DNA. The CDR3 totals 16 residues. The CDR3 sequence is CASSKIAGGSTDTQYF.

This chain uses TRBV4-1 with TRBJ1-5. This CDR3 has 15 residues. Germline assignment: CDR1 MGHRA and CDR2 YSYEKL. This CDR3 reads CASSLVDGYNQPQHF.

J is TRBJ2-7 and V is TRBV7-2. This CDR3 comprises 15 residues. The germline V gene encodes CDR1 SGHTA and CDR2 FQGNSA. This chain's CDR3 is CASSKVEGSTYEQYF.

This chain joins TRBV28 and TRBJ2-7. Per germline, CDR1 MDHEN and CDR2 SYDVKM. The CDR3 spans 12 residues. This chain's CDR3 is CASSFRIGEQYF.

The genes are TRBV20-1 and TRBJ2-1. CDR3 size: 11 residues. Germline CDR1 reads DFQATT; CDR2 reads SNEGSKA (reference sequence). CDR3 in amino acids: CSARTPYEQFF.

The chain joins TRBV29-1 to TRBJ1-1; TCRdb picks TRBD1, but there is no DNA to check that call. CDR3 length: 13 amino acids. CDR1 and CDR2 (germline): SQVTM, ANQGSEA. CDR3 protein: CSVGGRGGTEAFF.

This sequence joins TRBV11-3 and TRBJ2-2; TCRdb indicates TRBD2, and absent DNA this call remains unverified. CDR1 is SGHNT and CDR2 is YENEEA in the germline V gene. The CDR3 is 15 amino acids. CDR3 loop: CASSPRAFSTGELFF.

V gene TRBV7-9 combines with J gene TRBJ2-1. From germline, CDR1 is SEHNR and CDR2 FQNEAQ (reference sequence). The CDR3 runs 16 residues. CDR3 region: CASSLSSASFYNEQFF.

This chain connects TRBV20-1 to TRBJ2-5. The CDR3 is made up of 11 amino acids. The germline CDR1 and CDR2 sequences are DFQATT and SNEGSKA (reference sequence). The CDR3 reads CSARNSDKMYF.

The CDR3 reads CSARVLAGRKQFF. The rearrangement uses TRBV20-1 and TRBJ2-1. The CDR3 runs 13 residues. Germline V gene lookup returns CDR1 DFQATT and CDR2 SNEGSKA (reference sequence).

V and J are TRBV19 and TRBJ1-4; TCRdb gives TRBD1 as the D gene, but with no DNA this cannot be confirmed. The germline gives CDR1 LNHDA, CDR2 SQIVND (reference sequence). The CDR3 contains 15 residues. The chain's CDR3 is CANMTGGRGNEKLFF. The whole variable domain, remainder taken from reference TRBV19 and TRBJ1-4, is DGGITQSPKYLFRKEGQNVTLSCEQNLNHDAMYWYRQDPGQGLRLIYYSQIVNDFQKGDIAEGYSVSREKKESFPLTVTSAQKNPTAFYLCANMTGGRGNEKLFFGSGTQLSVL.

V gene TRBV27 combines with J gene TRBJ2-1; the TCRdb D gene call, TRBD2, has no DNA to confirm it. The CDR3 length is 20 residues. From germline, CDR1 is MNHEY and CDR2 SMNVEV (reference sequence). The CDR3 spells CASSLRPAGTSGYSYNEQFF.

The chain couples TRBV20-1 to TRBJ1-2; as DNA is missing, the TRBD1 call by TCRdb cannot be tested. The germline gives CDR1 DFQATT, CDR2 SNEGSKA (reference sequence). The CDR3 consists of 15 residues. CDR3 sequence reads: CSPQGQGVSEYGYTF.

The CDR3 sequence is CASSLTSGRRDEQFF. The chain couples TRBV5-1 to TRBJ2-1; TCRdb's D call of TRBD2 is untestable without DNA. Germline lookup yields CDR1 SGHRS and CDR2 YFSETQ. The CDR3 runs 15 residues.

The chain is built from TRBV29-1 and TRBJ2-5; lacking DNA, the TRBD2 call made by TCRdb goes unchecked. Per germline, CDR1 SQVTM and CDR2 ANQGSEA. The CDR3 runs to 15 residues. This chain's CDR3 is CSVESSGSWRETQYF.